These 31 T cell receptor beta chains originate from one sample sequenced in a study of T-cell reconstitution after alpha-beta-depleted transplantation in children (TCRdb year 2016). Library creation used PCR. The listed sequencing device is Illumina HiSeq 2500. To normalize quantification of the TCRbeta repertoire, the TCR libraries were built with molecular barcoding that relied on unique molecular identifiers. The public reads were quality trimmed at Q25 with fastp and then assembled into clones with MiXCR by TCRdb, keeping productive beta chains. Rows are combined by CDR3 protein, so each entry shows the most common genes and DNA. For this sample there are 670,000 or so distinct CDR3 sequences; roughly 13% appear just once. The ten biggest clones cover 0.79% of the sample. The sample's treatment or condition label, in plain terms: allogeneic hematopoietic cell transplantation with graft depleted of TCRalphabeta T cells and CD19 B cells.

The starting material was PBMCs, obtained before TCRalphabeta/CD19-depleted stem cell transplant. These receptor sequences come from a girl aged 2 to 9 with congenital amegakaryocytic thrombocytopenia, due to receive a stem cell transplant.

In this sample, this clonotype turned up a few times. The CDR3 DNA sequence: TGTGCCATCAGTGAGCCGATAGGACTAGCGGGAGCTCAGGAGCAGTACTTC. Its translation is CAISEPIGLAGAQEQYF. This chain joins TRBV10-3 and TRBJ2-7, with 13 bases fitting TRBD2. The CDR3 runs to 17 residues. CDR1 ENHRY and CDR2 SYGVKD come from the germline V gene. Trimming took 2 bases from V and 7 from J; bases not matched to a gene: 11.

This clonotype was found a few times. J is TRBJ2-3 and V is TRBV20-1; D is undetermined. The CDR3 loop spans 12 amino acids. Trimming pared 5 bases from V and 1 base from J, leaving 7 bases between. Germline-derived CDR1 and CDR2 are DFQATT and SNEGSKA (reference sequence). The CDR3 reads CSAYRRTDTQYF. CDR3 coding DNA: TGCAGTGCTTATAGGCGCACAGATACGCAGTATTTT.

This rearrangement joins TRBV12-3 or TRBV12-4 to TRBJ2-2, with a possible D match to TRBD1 (5 bases). V lost 3 bases, J lost 6 bases, and 14 bases lay in between. CDR3 length equals 15 residues. The CDR3 protein is CASSFRQGRAGELFF. The CDR3, as DNA: TGTGCCAGCAGTTTTCGGCAGGGAAGGGCCGGGGAGCTGTTTTTT.

This clonotype showed up many times. V and J are TRBV6-5 and TRBJ2-5; TRBD2 aligns across 9 bases. The V segment lost 1 base and the J segment 3 bases; nucleotides outside the gene matches: 3. CDR1 MNHEY and CDR2 SVGAGI come from the germline V gene. This CDR3 region has 15 residues. This CDR3 is CASSYFLAGEETQYF. The CDR3 region has the DNA TGTGCCAGCAGTTACTTCTTAGCGGGAGAAGAGACCCAGTACTTC.

This clonotype was observed a few times. This chain connects TRBV20-1 to TRBJ2-1, with 7 nucleotides matching TRBD1. V lost 6 bases to trimming and J lost 0 bases; unmatched junction nucleotides: 11. Germline CDR1 is DFQATT and CDR2 is SNEGSKA (reference sequence). The CDR3 is made up of 16 amino acids. The CDR3 nucleotides read TGCAGTGCCCGGGACAGATCCCTTGGCTCCTACAATGAGCAGTTCTTC. Amino acids: CSARDRSLGSYNEQFF.

The genes are TRBV29-1 and TRBJ2-3, with D unresolved. Trimming pared 7 bases from V and 2 bases from J, leaving 13 bases between. Germline CDR1 is SQVTM and CDR2 is ANQGSEA. This CDR3 is 13 amino acids long. The CDR3 DNA follows: TGCAGCGCCCCGAACTTTCTCACAGATACGCAGTATTTT. Protein sequence: CSAPNFLTDTQYF.

This clonotype was found a few times. This chain links TRBV29-1 with TRBJ2-1; 9 bases match TRBD1. Germline V gives CDR1 SQVTM, CDR2 ANQGSEA. The ends lost 6 bases at V and 3 bases at J; junction bases unmatched: 12. The CDR3 consists of 16 residues. CDR3 DNA: TGCAGCGTAAACCCCAGGGACAGGGTGCGCTACAATGAGCAGTTCTTC. Its protein product is CSVNPRDRVRYNEQFF.

This clonotype showed up just a few times. The rearrangement uses TRBV30 and TRBJ2-4; unclear D gene. CDR3 length: 14 amino acids. Germline CDR1 GTSNPN, CDR2 SVGIG (reference sequence). Trimming removed 2 bases from V and 1 base from J, with 9 bases in between. The CDR3 reads CAWSNRLAKNIQYF. CDR3 nucleotide sequence: TGTGCCTGGAGTAATAGACTGGCCAAAAACATTCAGTACTTC.

Many counts were recorded for this clonotype. This chain links TRBV28 with TRBJ2-1; TRBD2 agrees at 10 bases. The CDR3 covers 18 residues. Trimming removed 4 bases from V and 1 base from J; junction bases left unmatched: 10. Germline lookup yields CDR1 MDHEN and CDR2 SYDVKM. The CDR3 loop is CASSWVAGGVLSYNEQFF. In nucleotides, the CDR3 is TGTGCCAGCAGTTGGGTAGCGGGAGGAGTCTTATCCTACAATGAGCAGTTCTTC.

The table lists this clonotype with a few counts. V is TRBV10-3 and J is TRBJ1-1, with D hard to call. V was trimmed by 1 base and J by 8 bases, leaving 8 bases between them. CDR1 and CDR2 (germline): ENHRY, SYGVKD. The CDR3 has 12 amino acids. The CDR3, as DNA: TGTGCCATCAGTGAGTTACGGCAAGAAGCTTTCTTT. As protein: CAISELRQEAFF.

This clonotype occurred many times. The chain carries TRBV28 and TRBJ2-5; D may match TRBD1 or TRBD2 (5 bases each). Germline V gives CDR1 MDHEN, CDR2 SYDVKM. V lost 6 bases to trimming and J lost 2 bases, with 13 bases between them. There are 14 residues in the CDR3. DNA for the CDR3: TGTGCCAGCAGCGTGATGGGACCTCAAGAGACCCAGTACTTC. It encodes CASSVMGPQETQYF.

This clonotype appeared many times. This chain uses TRBV9 with TRBJ2-3; D uncertain. The CDR3 consists of 14 residues. CDR1 is SGDLS, CDR2 YYNGEE, per germline. The ends were cut back, 1 base at V and 4 bases at J, with 10 bases in the middle. The CDR3 nucleotides are TGTGCCAGCAGCGTACCTGGTTTATCAGATACGCAGTATTTT. It is translated as CASSVPGLSDTQYF.

Remarks on this clonotype: One junction end does not reproduce the germline sequence, and a read error may be involved. The V gene is TRBV20-1, the J gene TRBJ2-1, with 12 bases lining up with TRBD2. Germline V gene lookup returns CDR1 DFQATT and CDR2 SNEGSKA (reference sequence). The CDR3 length is 17 residues. The CDR3, as DNA: TGCTGTGCTAAGACTAGCGGGAGAGTATTCTCCTACAATGAGCAGTTCTTC. Protein: CCAKTSGRVFSYNEQFF.

In its sample, this clonotype was seen a few times. The V and J genes are TRBV3-1 and TRBJ2-5, with 14 bases aligning to TRBD2. Trimming at V came to 3 bases and at J to 5 bases, leaving 8 bases not matched to a gene. The CDR3 runs to 17 residues. The V gene's germline CDR1 is LGHDT and CDR2 YNNKEL (reference sequence). The CDR3 here is CASSQVVGTSGSETQYF. As DNA, the CDR3 is TGTGCCAGCAGCCAGGTCGTCGGGACTAGCGGGAGTGAGACCCAGTACTTC.

This clonotype has at least ten counts. The chain employs TRBV6-1 and TRBJ2-2; a weak D match, TRBD2 (5 bases). The CDR3 sequence is 14 residues long. Germline V gives CDR1 MNHNS, CDR2 SASEGT. The V and J ends lost 6 bases and 3 bases respectively, with 11 bases between them. The DNA of the CDR3 is TGTGCCAGCAGGGCACTAGAATACACCGGGGAGCTGTTTTTT. Its protein is CASRALEYTGELFF.

There are a few counts of this clonotype. V usage is TRBV12-3 or TRBV12-4 and J usage is TRBJ2-3; possible D gene TRBD2, 6 bases. The CDR3 contains 16 residues. Trimming shortened V by 6 bases and J by 0 bases, and 16 bases separated the two germline ends. The CDR3 loop reads CASSPLPGVSTDTQYF. DNA of the CDR3: TGTGCCAGCAGCCCTTTACCGGGAGTTAGCACAGATACGCAGTATTTT.

This clonotype occurred a few times. CDR3 sequence: CSAPGPQSTDTQYF. CDR3 bases: TGCAGTGCCCCGGGACCCCAATCCACAGATACGCAGTATTTT. The rearrangement links TRBV20-1 to TRBJ2-3; possibly TRBD1 or TRBD2 for D (5 bases each). The V gene's germline CDR1 is DFQATT and CDR2 SNEGSKA (reference sequence). This CDR3 contains 14 residues. With 6 bases removed from V and 2 bases from J, the gap between germline ends came to 15 bases.

In its sample, this clonotype was seen many times. Here the CDR3 DNA reads TGTGCCATCAGTGAGCCAAGACAGCGAAGCACAGATACGCAGTATTTT. This gives the protein CAISEPRQRSTDTQYF. The rearrangement joins TRBV10-3 to TRBJ2-3; TRBD1 might be the D (5 bases). The germline CDR1 and CDR2 sequences are ENHRY and SYGVKD. V dropped 2 bases and J dropped 0 bases, with 12 bases sitting between them. The CDR3 is made up of 16 amino acids.

The chain has TRBV18 and TRBJ1-1; D is possibly TRBD1 (5 bases). Trimming stripped 6 bases from V and 4 bases from J, with 12 bases between. CDR3 length equals 13 residues. Germline V lookup: CDR1 KGHSH, CDR2 LQKENI. The CDR3 DNA sequence: TGTGCCAGCTCGGATTGGGGGGGCACTGAAGCTTTCTTT. It is translated as CASSDWGGTEAFF.

The sample holds many counts of this clonotype. The chain has TRBV29-1 and TRBJ2-1, with D unclear. This CDR3 has 13 amino acids. Germline lookup yields CDR1 SQVTM and CDR2 ANQGSEA. Trimming left V 3 bases short and J 0 bases short, with 6 bases between. CDR3 loop: CSVDPNSYNEQFF. CDR3 nucleotide sequence: TGCAGCGTTGATCCGAACTCCTACAATGAGCAGTTCTTC.

This clonotype showed up many times. This chain joins TRBV12-3 or TRBV12-4 and TRBJ2-7; 7 bases map to TRBD1. V gave up 8 bases and J gave up 0 bases; unmatched junction bases: 10. The CDR3 has 15 amino acids. CDR3 DNA sequence: TGTGCCAGCGCCCCGGCCGACAGGGTCTCCTACGAGCAGTACTTC. Its protein is CASAPADRVSYEQYF.

The table lists this clonotype with a few counts. V gene TRBV5-1 combines with J gene TRBJ2-2, with 10 bases that match TRBD2. The V gene end was trimmed by 1 base and the J gene end by 2 bases; junction bases not matched to a gene: 5. CDR3 length equals 17 residues. The germline gives CDR1 SGHRS, CDR2 YFSETQ. The CDR3 here is CASSLQRTSGNTGELFF. CDR3 DNA sequence: TGCGCCAGCAGCTTGCAAAGGACTAGCGGCAACACCGGGGAGCTGTTTTTT. Full variable domain (missing parts from reference TRBV5-1 and TRBJ2-2): KAGVTQTPRYLIKTRGQQVTLSCSPISGHRSVSWYQQTPGQGLQFLFEYFSETQRNKGNFPGRFSGRQFSNSRSEMNVSTLELGDSALYLCASSLQRTSGNTGELFFGEGSRLTVL.

This clonotype was found many times. This chain connects TRBV5-1 to TRBJ2-1; TRBD2 matches 9 bases. This CDR3 has 17 residues. Germline lookup yields CDR1 SGHRS and CDR2 YFSETQ. V shed 6 bases, J shed 7 bases, and the junction held 17 bases outside the gene matches. The DNA of the CDR3 is TGCGCCAGCAAAGTTAGCGGGAGCCTCTATGTGGGTAATGAGCAGTTCTTC. This translates into CASKVSGSLYVGNEQFF.

On this clonotype itself: One end of the junction fails to match germline, which may point to a read error. The chain recombines TRBV20-1 with TRBJ2-1, with TRBD2 identical over 9 bases. The CDR3 covers 16 residues. In germline, CDR1 is DFQATT, CDR2 SNEGSKA (reference sequence). As DNA, the CDR3 is TGCTGTGCTAGTGCTAGTAGCGGGAGATCCAGGAATGAGCAGTTCTTC. Amino acid sequence: CCASASSGRSRNEQFF.

The chain uses TRBV15 and TRBJ2-1, with 8 bases matching TRBD2. Germline V gene sequence: CDR1 LNHNV, CDR2 YYDKDF (reference sequence). J was trimmed by 1 base and V by 9 bases; bases with no gene match: 5. The CDR3 is 14 residues long. In DNA, the CDR3 is TGTGCCACGGACCGGGGGGGGTCCTACAATGAGCAGTTCTTC. Encoded protein: CATDRGGSYNEQFF.

This clonotype appeared many times. The chain employs TRBV30 and TRBJ2-1; TRBD2 matches at 12 bases. Germline values: CDR1 GTSNPN, CDR2 SVGIG (reference sequence). Losses at the gene ends were 2 bases for V and 4 bases for J; bases not matched to a gene: 15. The CDR3 totals 19 residues. CDR3 nucleotide sequence: TGTGCCTGGAGTACCAAGCCCCGGACTAGCGGGACGATTTACAATGAGCAGTTCTTC. Translated, it gives CAWSTKPRTSGTIYNEQFF. The whole variable domain, filled in from reference TRBV30 and TRBJ2-1, reads SQTIHQWPATLVQPVGSPLSLECTVEGTSNPNLYWYRQAAGRGLQLLFYSVGIGQISSEVPQNLSASRPQDRQFILSSKKLLLSDSGFYLCAWSTKPRTSGTIYNEQFFGPGTRLTVL.

As for this clonotype: The junction does not match germline at one end; this may be a read error. The rearrangement links TRBV20-1 to TRBJ2-5, with 11 nucleotides matching TRBD2. CDR3 length: 15 amino acids. In germline, CDR1 is DFQATT, CDR2 SNEGSKA (reference sequence). DNA for the CDR3: TGCAGTGCTCGATTTAGCGGGAGGGTCCGGGAGACCCAGTCCTTC. This translates into CSARFSGRVRETQSF.

Note on this clonotype: This may come from a read error, since a much larger clone is one base off. V and J are TRBV12-3 or TRBV12-4 and TRBJ2-1, with 7 bases lining up with TRBD2. With V trimmed by 8 bases and J by 8 bases, 12 bases remained unmatched. The CDR3 length is 14 residues. CDR3 protein: CASGAGTIGHEQFF. The DNA of the CDR3 is TGTGCCAGCGGTGCCGGGACTATCGGCCATGAGCAGTTCTTC.

This clonotype has at least ten counts. The chain joins TRBV5-1 to TRBJ2-1; D call uncertain. Germline V CDR1 and CDR2: SGHRS, YFSETQ. This CDR3 is 14 amino acids long. V lost 2 bases to trimming and J lost 7 bases, with 13 bases between them. CDR3 sequence reads: CASSFGLLTNEQFF. DNA for the CDR3: TGCGCCAGCAGCTTCGGCCTACTTACTAATGAGCAGTTCTTC.

This rearrangement joins TRBV5-1 to TRBJ2-7; weak D call: TRBD2 (6 bases). CDR1 is SGHRS, CDR2 YFSETQ, per germline. V was trimmed by 4 bases and J by 12 bases, leaving 17 bases between them. This CDR3 is 12 amino acids long. As DNA, the CDR3 is TGCGCCAGCAGCCATGATTCGGGGGTCCCGTACTTC. As protein: CASSHDSGVPYF.

This clonotype showed up just a few times. The genes are TRBV27 and TRBJ2-5, with TRBD2 identical over 8 bases. CDR3 size: 16 residues. Germline V gene lookup returns CDR1 MNHEY and CDR2 SMNVEV (reference sequence). V was pared by 4 bases and J by 4 bases, with 11 bases of the junction left unmatched. DNA of the CDR3: TGTGCCAGCAGTTCTTTAGCGGGAAACGGGGCAGAGACCCAGTACTTC. Translating gives CASSSLAGNGAETQYF.